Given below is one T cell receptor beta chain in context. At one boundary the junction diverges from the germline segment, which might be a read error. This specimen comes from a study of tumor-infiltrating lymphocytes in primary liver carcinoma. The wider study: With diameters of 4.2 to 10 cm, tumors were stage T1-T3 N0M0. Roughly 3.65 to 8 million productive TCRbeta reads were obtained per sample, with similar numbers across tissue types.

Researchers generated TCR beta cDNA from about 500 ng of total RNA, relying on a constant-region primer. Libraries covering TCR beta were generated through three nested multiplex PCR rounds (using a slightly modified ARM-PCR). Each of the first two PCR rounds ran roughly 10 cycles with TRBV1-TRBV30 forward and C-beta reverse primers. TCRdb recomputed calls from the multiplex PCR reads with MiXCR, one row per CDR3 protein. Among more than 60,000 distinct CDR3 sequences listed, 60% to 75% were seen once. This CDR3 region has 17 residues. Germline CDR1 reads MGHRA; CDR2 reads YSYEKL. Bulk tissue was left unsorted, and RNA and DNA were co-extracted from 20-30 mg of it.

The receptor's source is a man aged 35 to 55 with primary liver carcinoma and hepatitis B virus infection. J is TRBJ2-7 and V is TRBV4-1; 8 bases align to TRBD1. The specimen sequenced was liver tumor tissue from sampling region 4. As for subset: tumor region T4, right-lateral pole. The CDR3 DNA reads TGCGCCAGAAGCCAAGACAAATGGCAGGGGGCGCGGTACAAGCAGTACTTC. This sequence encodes CARSQDKWQGARYKQYF.